One sample yielded the 5 T cell receptor beta chains listed below, sequenced in a study of T-cell reconstitution after alpha-beta-depleted transplantation in children. This sample's TCRbeta library carried unique molecular identifier barcodes. TCRdb analysed the PCR reads with MiXCR anew, one entry per CDR3 protein. The table lists hundreds of thousands of distinct CDR3 sequences, about 12% of them singletons. Sequencing was performed on PBMCs, taken before TCRalphabeta/CD19-depleted stem cell transplant. The receptors here all came from a girl aged 2 to 9 with congenital amegakaryocytic thrombocytopenia, due to receive a stem cell transplant.

The V and J genes are TRBV2 and TRBJ2-1; D might be TRBD2 (6 bases). CDR1 and CDR2 from the germline V gene are SNHLY and FYNNEI. V lost 1 base to trimming and J lost 16 bases, with 20 bases between them. This CDR3 region has 14 residues. The CDR3 sequence is CASSEEAGVGRTFF. CDR3 in DNA: TGTGCCAGCAGTGAAGAGGCGGGCGTCGGGAGAACCTTCTTC.

The chain couples TRBV5-1 to TRBJ2-5; no clear D gene. CDR3 length: 13 amino acids. In germline, CDR1 is SGHRS, CDR2 YFSETQ. V was trimmed by 7 bases and J by 5 bases, leaving 15 bases between them. Here the CDR3 DNA reads TGCGCCAGCCGCCTAGTCCGGCGGGAGACCCAGTACTTC. It yields the protein CASRLVRRETQYF.

This clonotype came up many times. J is TRBJ2-2 and V is TRBV27; maybe TRBD1 (6 bases). Trimming took 2 bases from V and 6 from J, leaving 16 bases between them. CDR1 is MNHEY and CDR2 is SMNVEV in the germline V gene (reference sequence). The CDR3 is 16 amino acids. The CDR3 DNA sequence: TGTGCCAGCAGTTTAACAGGGCCGGAAAATCCCGGGGAGCTGTTTTTT. Translation gives CASSLTGPENPGELFF.

The chain joins TRBV7-9 to TRBJ2-5; D might be TRBD2 (6 bases). V was pared by 5 bases and J by 3 bases, with 19 bases between. Germline loops: CDR1 SEHNR, CDR2 FQNEAQ (reference sequence). The CDR3 is made up of 16 amino acids. CDR3: CASSPFSAGIKETQYF. The CDR3 DNA is TGTGCCAGCAGCCCATTCTCTGCGGGAATCAAAGAGACCCAGTACTTC.

This clonotype was detected many times. V usage is TRBV5-1 and J usage is TRBJ1-5; D possibly corresponds to TRBD1 (5 bases). V gave up 4 bases and J gave up 3 bases, with 17 bases separating them. CDR1 is SGHRS and CDR2 is YFSETQ in the germline V gene. The CDR3 sequence is 16 residues long. For the CDR3, the DNA is TGCGCCAGCAGCCCCGTAAGTGGGGGGAACAATCAGCCCCAGCATTTT. Translated, it gives CASSPVSGGNNQPQHF.